The clone carrying this T cell receptor beta chain has only one observation. J gave up 1 base and V 4 bases, and 2 bases lay outside the gene matches. Germline assignment: CDR1 SGHRS and CDR2 YFSETQ. CDR3 length equals 13 residues. The source of the sample is a study of cytomegalovirus exposure and HLA in healthy donors. Generated by immunoSEQ multiplex PCR, the TCRdb table keeps only in-frame clones and is missing some. The table shows hundreds of thousands of clones, with over 75% occurring only once. The sequence derives from a young woman in good health and CMV-seropositive. The chain carries TRBV5-1 and TRBJ2-7, with TRBD1 matching over 7 bases. The sequencing input was PBMCs. The CDR3 is CASSGDSSYEQYF. In nucleotides, the CDR3 is TGCGCCAGCAGCGGGGACAGTTCCTACGAGCAGTACTTC.